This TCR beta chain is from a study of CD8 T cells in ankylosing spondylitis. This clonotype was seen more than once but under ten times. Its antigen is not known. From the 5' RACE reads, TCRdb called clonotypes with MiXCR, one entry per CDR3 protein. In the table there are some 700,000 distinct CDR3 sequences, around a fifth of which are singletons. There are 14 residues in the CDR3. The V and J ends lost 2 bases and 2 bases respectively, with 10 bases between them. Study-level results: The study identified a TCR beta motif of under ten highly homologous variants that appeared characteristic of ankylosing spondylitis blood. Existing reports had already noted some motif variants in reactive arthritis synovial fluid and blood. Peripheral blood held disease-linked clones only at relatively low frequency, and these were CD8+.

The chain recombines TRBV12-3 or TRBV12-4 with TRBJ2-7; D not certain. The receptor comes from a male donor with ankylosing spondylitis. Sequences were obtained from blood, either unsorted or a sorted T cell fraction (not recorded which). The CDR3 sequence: CASSLIGLPYEQYF. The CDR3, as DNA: TGTGCCAGCAGTTTAATCGGCCTCCCCTACGAGCAGTACTTC.